This T cell receptor (beta chain) was recorded in a study of spatial heterogeneity in lung cancer. The overall study: The study consistently detected more beta-chain than alpha-chain sequences.

This CDR3 is 13 amino acids long. V was pared by 3 bases and J by 3 bases, with 9 bases between. CDR1 is SGHTA and CDR2 is FQGNSA in the germline V gene. Time point meaning: sample taken at primary tumor resection. In each case, whole RNA from tumor, nontumor lung or frozen PBMC was sequenced unsorted. The cohort: approximately 74 early-stage, untreated non-small cell lung cancer patients. TCRdb re-derived calls from the 5' RACE reads in MiXCR, one entry per CDR3 protein. The data show some 53,000 distinct CDR3 sequences, with 6% to 9% seen just once and approximately 2.9% held by the top ten. This clonotype was counted at least ten times.

The chain links TRBV7-2 to TRBJ2-7; D possibly corresponds to TRBD1 (6 bases). The sequenced sample was PBMCs, obtained at surgery. The clonotype originates from a female donor with early-stage non-small cell lung cancer. DNA for the CDR3: TGTGCCAGCAGCTTTCAGGGGATCTACGAGCAGTACTTC. Residues: CASSFQGIYEQYF.